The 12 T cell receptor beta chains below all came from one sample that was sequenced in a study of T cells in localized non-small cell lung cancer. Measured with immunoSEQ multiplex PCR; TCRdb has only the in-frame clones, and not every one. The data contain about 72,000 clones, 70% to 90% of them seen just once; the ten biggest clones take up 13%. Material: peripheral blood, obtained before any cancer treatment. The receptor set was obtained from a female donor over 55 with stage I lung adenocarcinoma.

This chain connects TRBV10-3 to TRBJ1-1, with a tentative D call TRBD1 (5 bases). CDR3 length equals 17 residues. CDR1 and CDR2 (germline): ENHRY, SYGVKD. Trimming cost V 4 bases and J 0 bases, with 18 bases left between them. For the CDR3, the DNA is TGTGCCATCAGTGGGTTAGAGATCGGACAAGTGAACACTGAAGCTTTCTTT. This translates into CAISGLEIGQVNTEAFF.

CDR3 amino acids: CASSPGYLNYGYTF. CDR3 sequence (DNA): TGTGCCAGCTCACCAGGCTACCTAAACTATGGCTACACCTTC. This chain uses TRBV18 with TRBJ1-2, with D uncertain. The CDR3 is 14 residues long. Trimming cost V 2 bases and J 2 bases, with 9 bases left between them. Germline CDR1 is KGHSH and CDR2 is LQKENI.

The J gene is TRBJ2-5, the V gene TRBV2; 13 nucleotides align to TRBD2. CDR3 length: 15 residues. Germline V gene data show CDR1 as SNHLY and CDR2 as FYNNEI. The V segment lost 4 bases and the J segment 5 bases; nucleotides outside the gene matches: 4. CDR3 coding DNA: TGTGCCAGCAGTGGCGTGGGACTAGCGGGGGAGACCCAGTACTTC. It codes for CASSGVGLAGETQYF.

CDR3 in DNA: TGTGCCAGTAGTATAGGGTCGGGGGGATCTGAAGCTTTCTTT. Translated: CASSIGSGGSEAFF. V is TRBV19 and J is TRBJ1-1; D perhaps matches TRBD1 (5 bases). Germline values: CDR1 LNHDA, CDR2 SQIVND (reference sequence). CDR3 size: 14 residues. V was shortened by 1 base and J by 6 bases, with 12 bases between the two germline ends.

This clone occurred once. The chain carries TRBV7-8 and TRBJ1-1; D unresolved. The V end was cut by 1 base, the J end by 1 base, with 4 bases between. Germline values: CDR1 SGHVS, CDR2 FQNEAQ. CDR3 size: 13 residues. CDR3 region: CASSLVGNTEAFF. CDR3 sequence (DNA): TGTGCCAGCAGCTTAGTGGGGAACACTGAAGCTTTCTTT.

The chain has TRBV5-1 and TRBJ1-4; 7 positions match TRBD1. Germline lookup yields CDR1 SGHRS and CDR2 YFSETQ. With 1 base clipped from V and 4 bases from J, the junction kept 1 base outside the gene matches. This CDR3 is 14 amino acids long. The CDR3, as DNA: TGCGCCAGCAGCTTGACAGGGGATAATGAAAAACTGTTTTTT. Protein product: CASSLTGDNEKLFF.

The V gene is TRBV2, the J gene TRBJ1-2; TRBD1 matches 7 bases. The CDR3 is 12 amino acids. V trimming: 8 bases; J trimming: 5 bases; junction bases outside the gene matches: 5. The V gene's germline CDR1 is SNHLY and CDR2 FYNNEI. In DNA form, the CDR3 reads TGTGCCAGCGTACAGGGGCGATATGGCTACACCTTC. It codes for CASVQGRYGYTF.

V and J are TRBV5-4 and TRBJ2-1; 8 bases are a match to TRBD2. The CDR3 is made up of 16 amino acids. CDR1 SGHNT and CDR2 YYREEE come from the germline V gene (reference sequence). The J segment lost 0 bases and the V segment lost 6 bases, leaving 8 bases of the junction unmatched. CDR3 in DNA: TGTGCCAGCACCCTGGGCGGGAGGAGCTCCTACAATGAGCAGTTCTTC. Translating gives CASTLGGRSSYNEQFF.

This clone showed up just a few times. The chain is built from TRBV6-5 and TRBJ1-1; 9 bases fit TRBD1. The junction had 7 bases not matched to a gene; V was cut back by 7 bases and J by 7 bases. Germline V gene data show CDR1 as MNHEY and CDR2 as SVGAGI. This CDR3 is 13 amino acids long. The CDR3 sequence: CASTPDRGLEAFF. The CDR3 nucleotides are TGTGCCAGCACTCCGGACAGGGGACTTGAAGCTTTCTTT.

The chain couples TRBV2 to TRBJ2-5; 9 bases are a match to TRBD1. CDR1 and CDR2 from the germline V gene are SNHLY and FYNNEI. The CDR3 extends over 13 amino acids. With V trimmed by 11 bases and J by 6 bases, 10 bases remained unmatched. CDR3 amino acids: CAGLGQGGKTQYF. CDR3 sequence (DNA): TGTGCCGGGCTGGGACAGGGAGGAAAGACCCAGTACTTC. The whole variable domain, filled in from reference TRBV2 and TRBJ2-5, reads EPEVTQTPSHQVTQMGQEVILRCVPISNHLYFYWYRQILGQKVEFLVSFYNNEISEKSEIFDDQFSVERPDGSNFTLKIRSTKLEDSAMYFCAGLGQGGKTQYFGPGTRLLVL.

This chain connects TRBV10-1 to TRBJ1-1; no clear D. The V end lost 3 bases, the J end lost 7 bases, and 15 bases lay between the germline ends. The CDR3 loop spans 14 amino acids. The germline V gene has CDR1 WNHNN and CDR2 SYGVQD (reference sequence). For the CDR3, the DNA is TGCGCCAGCAGTGAATTACCAGGACTCTATGAAGCTTTCTTT. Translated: CASSELPGLYEAFF.

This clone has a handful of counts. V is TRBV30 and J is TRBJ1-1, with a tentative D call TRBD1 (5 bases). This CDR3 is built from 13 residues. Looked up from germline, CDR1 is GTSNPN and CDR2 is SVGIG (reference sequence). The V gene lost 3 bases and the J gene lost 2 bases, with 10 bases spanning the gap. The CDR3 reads CAWREQENTEAFF. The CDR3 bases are TGTGCCTGGAGGGAACAGGAAAACACTGAAGCTTTCTTT.